The count of the clone carrying this T cell receptor beta chain is one. Its antigen is currently unknown. Given a much more abundant clone one base away, this may be a read error. The data are from a study of response to subunit inactivated influenza vaccine. General study results and limits: The authors suggested that few new T cells are recruited per seasonal influenza vaccination.

The CDR3 sequence is 13 residues long. TCRdb independently ran MiXCR on the RT-PCR reads; one entry per CDR3 protein. The table shows 500,000 to 600,000 distinct CDR3 sequences, with roughly 12% occurring only once. The starting material was PBMCs from blood, obtained on the day of vaccination. The rearrangement uses TRBV12-3 or TRBV12-4 and TRBJ1-6; 9 positions agree with TRBD1. This sequence was found in a man aged 50 or older who received an inactivated influenza vaccine. This CDR3 reads CASNLGQGNTLHF. For the CDR3, the DNA is TGTGCCAGCAATTTAGGACAGGGGAACACCCTCCACTTT.